One and the same sample provided the 26 T cell receptor beta chains below, sequenced in a study of blood T cell repertoires in COVID-19. TCRdb's table, derived via immunoSEQ multiplex PCR, lists solely in-frame clones and lacks some. Of about 220,000 clones listed, around 80% are singletons. Sequenced: peripheral blood. The receptors derive from a human donor in a cohort sampled during active COVID-19.

This chain uses TRBV19 with TRBJ1-2, with TRBD1 as a possible D gene (6 bases). With 8 bases removed from V and 4 bases from J, the gap between germline ends came to 17 bases. The germline CDR1 and CDR2 sequences are LNHDA and SQIVND (reference sequence). The CDR3 contains 14 residues. CDR3 protein: CASGDAQGIYGYTF. The CDR3 bases are TGTGCCAGTGGGGATGCTCAGGGGATCTATGGCTACACCTTC.

This clone was recorded once. The chain uses TRBV19 and TRBJ2-1; 9 bases are shared with TRBD2. The length of the CDR3 is 16 residues. V was clipped by 5 bases and J by 4 bases; unmatched bases: 9. The germline V gene encodes CDR1 LNHDA and CDR2 SQIVND (reference sequence). CDR3 coding DNA: TGTGCCAGTAGTCGGTCTAGCGGGAAAGATTACAATGAGCAGTTCTTC. This translates into CASSRSSGKDYNEQFF.

The chain recombines TRBV4-1 with TRBJ2-7; TRBD1 aligns across 8 bases. Germline loops: CDR1 MGHRA, CDR2 YSYEKL. This CDR3 has 15 residues. V gave up 1 base and J gave up 4 bases; unmatched junction bases: 6. The CDR3 nucleotides are TGCGCCAGCAGCCAAGGCGGCCAGGGGGCGTACGAGCAGTACTTC. Encoded protein: CASSQGGQGAYEQYF.

This rearrangement joins TRBV7-3 to TRBJ1-6; D unresolved. The V gene lost 10 bases and the J gene lost 7 bases, with 14 bases spanning the gap. The length of the CDR3 is 13 residues. From germline, CDR1 is SGHTA and CDR2 FQGTGA. CDR3 nucleotides: TGTGCCACGGGAACGGGGATCAATTCACCCCTCCACTTT. Protein: CATGTGINSPLHF.

V gene TRBV6-6 combines with J gene TRBJ1-4, with 9 bases that match TRBD1. Germline CDR1 and CDR2: MNHNY and SVGAGI (reference sequence). The CDR3 runs 16 residues. The V segment lost 1 base and the J segment 8 bases; nucleotides outside the gene matches: 8. The DNA for the CDR3 is TGTGCCAGCAGTTACTTTACAGGGGGCACGGGGGAAAAACTGTTTTTT. It encodes CASSYFTGGTGEKLFF.

The V gene is TRBV18, the J gene TRBJ2-3; D is possibly TRBD2 (6 bases). The germline V gene encodes CDR1 KGHSH and CDR2 LQKENI. The CDR3 runs to 16 residues. The ends were cut back, 3 bases at V and 0 bases at J, with 13 bases in the middle. CDR3 amino acids: CASSPAVAASTDTQYF. CDR3 in DNA: TGTGCCAGCTCACCGGCAGTAGCGGCTAGCACAGATACGCAGTATTTT.

This sequence joins TRBV5-4 and TRBJ2-7, with a weak D call TRBD2 (5 bases). Trimming stripped 1 base from V and 5 bases from J, with 13 bases between. The CDR3 runs to 14 residues. Germline values: CDR1 SGHNT, CDR2 YYREEE (reference sequence). The DNA for the CDR3 is TGTGCCAGCAGCTTGTGGACTTCAGGCGACGAGCAGTACTTC. Translating gives CASSLWTSGDEQYF.

This clone was observed a handful of times. This chain connects TRBV5-1 to TRBJ1-5; a weak D match, TRBD1 (5 bases). Germline V gene sequence: CDR1 SGHRS, CDR2 YFSETQ. CDR3 length: 15 residues. V was trimmed by 0 bases and J by 2 bases, leaving 9 bases between them. CDR3 amino acids: CASSLGGEGNQPQHF. The CDR3 DNA is TGCGCCAGCAGCTTGGGAGGGGAGGGCAATCAGCCCCAGCATTTT.

The chain employs TRBV7-9 and TRBJ1-3; the D is unclear. CDR3 size: 16 residues. The germline gives CDR1 SEHNR, CDR2 FQNEAQ (reference sequence). V gave up 3 bases and J gave up 4 bases, with 16 bases separating them. CDR3 sequence reads: CASSFPGSSKGNTIYF. The CDR3 DNA sequence: TGTGCCAGCAGCTTTCCCGGGAGCTCGAAAGGAAACACCATATATTTT.

This clone has only a few counts. The chain is built from TRBV6-2 or TRBV6-3 and TRBJ2-1; D unclear. V lost 3 bases and J lost 9, with 12 bases in between. The length of the CDR3 is 13 residues. Per germline, CDR1 MNHEY and CDR2 SVGEGT. CDR3 sequence reads: CASSYESVGEQFF. CDR3 bases: TGTGCCAGCAGTTATGAGAGTGTCGGTGAGCAGTTCTTC.

The chain has TRBV7-9 and TRBJ2-5, with 10 bases identical to TRBD2. Germline CDR1 SEHNR, CDR2 FQNEAQ (reference sequence). The CDR3 length is 15 residues. The V gene end was trimmed by 4 bases and the J gene end by 4 bases; junction bases not matched to a gene: 6. As DNA, the CDR3 is TGTGCCAGCAGCTCCCCTAGCGGGGGAGTAGAGACCCAGTACTTC. Its protein is CASSSPSGGVETQYF.

This clone was found a few times. CDR3 in DNA: TGTGCCAGCAGTCCAATACAGGGACCGAACACTGAAGCTTTCTTT. It translates to CASSPIQGPNTEAFF. V usage is TRBV6-5 and J usage is TRBJ1-1; D may be TRBD1 (6 bases). Germline assignment: CDR1 MNHEY and CDR2 SVGAGI. CDR3 length equals 15 residues. V was clipped by 5 bases and J by 1 base, with 14 bases between them.

This chain joins TRBV6-5 and TRBJ2-5; TRBD2 is a possible D gene (6 bases). Germline V CDR1 and CDR2: MNHEY, SVGAGI. The CDR3 spans 14 residues. V lost 6 bases and J lost 1, with 12 bases in between. In DNA, the CDR3 is TGTGCCAGCAGCCTCCGGGACTCCCAAGAGACCCAGTACTTC. Translated, it gives CASSLRDSQETQYF.

The chain carries TRBV28 and TRBJ2-3; the D is unclear. Deletions cut 5 bases from V and 6 bases from J, with 15 bases between. CDR3 length: 14 amino acids. Germline CDR1 reads MDHEN; CDR2 reads SYDVKM. The CDR3 DNA sequence: TGTGCCAGCAGTCCCCCGAACATCCCGGATACGCAGTATTTT. The encoded protein is CASSPPNIPDTQYF.

This chain joins TRBV11-1 and TRBJ2-5; no reliable D call. This CDR3 contains 13 residues. CDR1 and CDR2 (germline): SGHAT, FQDESV (reference sequence). Deletions cut 1 base from V and 1 base from J, with 4 bases between. CDR3 in amino acids: CASSLGAQETQYF. In DNA form, the CDR3 reads TGTGCCAGCAGCTTAGGGGCCCAAGAGACCCAGTACTTC.

V usage is TRBV24-1 and J usage is TRBJ2-1; 7 nucleotides line up with TRBD1. The trim removed 4 bases at V and 6 bases at J, leaving 8 bases unmatched. Germline V gene lookup returns CDR1 KGHDR and CDR2 SFDVKD. The CDR3 is 15 amino acids. The CDR3 loop reads CATSDLRDRGNEQFF. The CDR3 DNA sequence: TGTGCCACCAGTGACCTGAGGGACAGAGGCAATGAGCAGTTCTTC.

The rearrangement joins TRBV27 to TRBJ2-1; 7 bases are shared with TRBD2. This CDR3 comprises 13 residues. CDR1 and CDR2 from the germline V gene are MNHEY and SMNVEV (reference sequence). V gave up 4 bases and J gave up 7 bases; unmatched junction bases: 4. Here the CDR3 reads CASSWTSGNEQFF. CDR3 DNA: TGTGCCAGCAGTTGGACTAGTGGAAATGAGCAGTTCTTC.

This clone came up once. The gene calls are TRBV28 and TRBJ2-3; the match to TRBD1 covers 7 bases. Germline CDR1 MDHEN, CDR2 SYDVKM. CDR3 length: 14 amino acids. Germline trimming cut 7 bases from V and 1 base from J; bases unmatched to any gene: 5. The CDR3 bases are TGTGCCAGCACCGATGGACAGGGCACAGATACGCAGTATTTT. Translated, it gives CASTDGQGTDTQYF.

The J gene is TRBJ2-1, the V gene TRBV2; 8 positions agree with TRBD1. V lost 5 bases and J lost 6; bases outside the gene matches: 6. This CDR3 has 14 residues. CDR1 is SNHLY and CDR2 is FYNNEI in the germline V gene. The DNA of the CDR3 is TGTGCCAGCAGTAACCCTACAGGGGGCAATGAGCAGTTCTTC. Its translation: CASSNPTGGNEQFF.

In its sample, this clone was seen a few times. The rearrangement joins TRBV3-1 (or the pseudogene TRBV3-2) to TRBJ1-1; D is unclear. The germline V gene has CDR1 LGHDT and CDR2 YNNKEL (reference sequence). This CDR3 contains 12 residues. V lost 6 bases and J 0 bases, leaving 5 bases between the germline ends. Here the CDR3 DNA reads TGTGCCAGCAGAGACATGAACACTGAAGCTTTCTTT. It yields the protein CASRDMNTEAFF.

Only one count was recorded for this clone. The same CDR3 can be traced to other DNA sequences in this sample. The V call is TRBV6-6, the J call TRBJ1-1; D is unclear. Germline values: CDR1 MNHNY, CDR2 SVGAGI (reference sequence). The CDR3 loop spans 13 amino acids. With 0 bases removed from V and 1 base from J, the gap between germline ends came to 3 bases. The CDR3 nucleotides are TGTGCCAGCAGTTACTCACAGAACACTGAAGCTTTCTTT. The encoded protein is CASSYSQNTEAFF.

The V gene is TRBV29-1, the J gene TRBJ2-7, with 15 bases identical to TRBD2. The CDR3 is 15 amino acids. The junction had 11 bases not matched to a gene; V was cut back by 6 bases and J by 8 bases. CDR1 is SQVTM and CDR2 is ANQGSEA in the germline V gene. For the CDR3, the DNA is TGCAGCGTGGGGATTCGGACTAGCGGGAGGGCACAGCAGTACTTC. Translated, it gives CSVGIRTSGRAQQYF.

This clone has only a few counts. The genes are TRBV9 and TRBJ1-1; no definite D call. Germline assignment: CDR1 SGDLS and CDR2 YYNGEE. V gave up 5 bases and J gave up 2 bases, with 10 bases separating them. The CDR3 runs 13 residues. CDR3 bases: TGTGCCAGCAGTATGACTATAAACACTGAAGCTTTCTTT. It yields the protein CASSMTINTEAFF.

CDR3 loop: CASSLDIGGEQFF. CDR3 DNA sequence: TGTGCCAGCAGCTTAGACATTGGGGGCGAGCAGTTCTTC. This chain links TRBV11-2 with TRBJ2-1; tentatively, D is TRBD1 (6 bases). CDR1 SGHAT and CDR2 FQNNGV come from the germline V gene. Trimming removed 0 bases from V and 10 bases from J, with 10 bases in between. There are 13 residues in the CDR3.

Points on this clone: A much larger clone sits a single nucleotide away, making a read error possible. This sequence joins TRBV4-3 and TRBJ1-1; no clear D. Germline V gene data show CDR1 as LGHNA and CDR2 as YSLEER. The CDR3 covers 15 residues. V was trimmed by 1 base and J by 1 base, leaving 10 bases between them. The CDR3 nucleotides read TGCGCCAGCAGCCAAGTATCGGGAGGGAACACTGAAGCTTTCTTT. Translation gives CASSQVSGGNTEAFF.

The genes are TRBV9 and TRBJ2-1; 8 bases match TRBD1. Trimming removed 3 bases from V and 7 bases from J; junction bases left unmatched: 9. The CDR3 covers 15 residues. Germline V gene lookup returns CDR1 SGDLS and CDR2 YYNGEE. The CDR3 DNA sequence: TGTGCCAGCAGCGGCCAGGACAGGGCGACGAATGAGCAGTTCTTC. This codes for CASSGQDRATNEQFF. Full variable domain (rest looked up from reference TRBV9 and TRBJ2-1): DSGVTQTPKHLITATGQRVTLRCSPRSGDLSVYWYQQSLDQGLQFLIQYYNGEERAKGNILERFSAQQFPDLHSELNLSSLELGDSALYFCASSGQDRATNEQFFGPGTRLTVL.